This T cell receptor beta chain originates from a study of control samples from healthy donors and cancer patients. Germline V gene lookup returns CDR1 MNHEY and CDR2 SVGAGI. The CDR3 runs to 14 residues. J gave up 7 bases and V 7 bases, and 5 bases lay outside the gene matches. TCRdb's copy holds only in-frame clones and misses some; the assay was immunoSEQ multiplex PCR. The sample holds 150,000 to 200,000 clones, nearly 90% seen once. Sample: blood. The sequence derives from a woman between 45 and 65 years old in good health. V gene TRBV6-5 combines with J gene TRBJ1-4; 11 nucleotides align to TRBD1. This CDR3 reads CASTQGTGGEKLFF. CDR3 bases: TGTGCCAGCACCCAGGGGACAGGGGGTGAAAAACTGTTTTTT.